This T cell receptor (beta chain) appears in the sequencing data of a study of STAT5B mutations in CD4+ large granular lymphocyte leukemia. About the research overall: Healthy donors showed HLA-associated enrichment of the CDR3 'QG' motif.

This CDR3 has 13 amino acids. V was trimmed by 5 bases and J by 3 bases, leaving 9 bases between them. In germline, CDR1 is ENHRY, CDR2 SYGVKD. Study-level points and caveats: Higher CD4+ than CD8+ T-LGLL clonality might reflect small sample size.

A word on this clone: What it binds is not known.

Clones were read by immunoSEQ multiplex PCR, and TCRdb kept only the in-frame ones, dropping some. The table records some 30,000 clones, 71% of them present only once. This TCR came from a human donor in good health. J is TRBJ2-3 and V is TRBV10-3; D ambiguous. The material sequenced was CD4+ T cells from blood buffy coats. CDR3: CAISPSSTDTQYF. Here the CDR3 DNA reads TGTGCCATCAGTCCTTCCTCTACAGATACGCAGTATTTT.